A single sample gave rise to the 30 T cell receptor beta chains below, sequenced in a study of post-analysis software for immune sequencing data. Notes on the study in general: Patients showed TRBV5-6, TRBV5-1 and TRBV20-1 among 4 or 5 TRBV segments more frequent than in controls.

These receptors are not linked to any known antigen. cDNA libraries of TCR beta carried unique molecular identifiers. TCRdb itself ran the PCR reads through MiXCR, one entry per CDR3 protein. The sample records hundreds of thousands of distinct CDR3 sequences, 30% being singletons. The sequenced sample was blood. The receptors were gathered from a girl aged 5-17 years with multiple sclerosis.

The V call is TRBV7-2, the J call TRBJ2-7; no clear D gene. Germline values: CDR1 SGHTA, CDR2 FQGNSA. The CDR3 runs 14 residues. The V end lost 0 bases, the J end lost 5 bases, and 11 bases lay between the germline ends. As DNA, the CDR3 is TGTGCCAGCAGCTTAGCCGGTCGTGGAGACGAGCAGTACTTC. Translation gives CASSLAGRGDEQYF.

In this sample, this clonotype turned up a few times. This sequence joins TRBV20-1 and TRBJ2-7, with 7 bases identical to TRBD1. This CDR3 has 18 amino acids. V shed 4 bases, J shed 12 bases, and the junction held 30 bases outside the gene matches. Germline V lookup: CDR1 DFQATT, CDR2 SNEGSKA (reference sequence). CDR3 bases: TGCAGTGCTAAACCCGGGTCCGACAGGGTCCCACAGCTCCTACAGCCGTACTTC. Its translation is CSAKPGSDRVPQLLQPYF.

The chain combines TRBV7-9 with TRBJ2-6; D possibly uses TRBD1 or TRBD2 (5 bases each). This CDR3 is 17 amino acids long. Germline V CDR1 and CDR2: SEHNR, FQNEAQ (reference sequence). Between the trimmed V and J ends, which lost 1 base and 0 bases, there was a span of 10 bases. CDR3 coding DNA: TGTGCCAGCAGCTTAGGAGCAGGGACCTCTGGGGCCAACGTCCTGACTTTC. This codes for CASSLGAGTSGANVLTF.

A note on this clonotype: This sequence may be a read error, since a much larger clone differs from it by one base. The CDR3 is CASSVEGGTDTQYF. The DNA for the CDR3 is TGTGCCAGCAGCGTAGAGGGGGGCACAGATACGCAGTATTTT. This chain joins TRBV9 and TRBJ2-3, with a weak D call TRBD1 (6 bases). The CDR3 runs to 14 residues. V was trimmed by 0 bases and J by 1 base, leaving 6 bases between them. CDR1 SGDLS and CDR2 YYNGEE come from the germline V gene. The variable domain in full, completed from reference TRBV9 and TRBJ2-3, reads DSGVTQTPKHLITATGQRVTLRCSPRSGDLSVYWYQQSLDQGLQFLIQYYNGEERAKGNILERFSAQQFPDLHSELNLSSLELGDSALYFCASSVEGGTDTQYFGPGTRLTVL.

The chain joins TRBV7-2 to TRBJ2-3; D remains unclear. There are 15 residues in the CDR3. Trimming stripped 4 bases from V and 4 bases from J, with 15 bases between. Germline V lookup: CDR1 SGHTA, CDR2 FQGNSA. CDR3 DNA sequence: TGTGCCAGCAGCTCGGCCCCTTCTCTAGCAGATACGCAGTATTTT. Its protein is CASSSAPSLADTQYF.

This clonotype occurred a few times. This chain uses TRBV6-5 with TRBJ2-1; maybe TRBD2 (6 bases). The V end lost 6 bases, the J end lost 5 bases, and 14 bases lay between the germline ends. The germline CDR1 and CDR2 sequences are MNHEY and SVGAGI. The CDR3 loop spans 14 amino acids. The CDR3 region is CASRLGGTNNEQFF. The CDR3 DNA reads TGTGCCAGCAGGCTCGGGGGTACAAACAATGAGCAGTTCTTC.

This clonotype occurred a few times. The chain combines TRBV29-1 with TRBJ2-1; 8 bases map to TRBD2. The CDR3 is made up of 13 amino acids. In germline, CDR1 is SQVTM, CDR2 ANQGSEA. V shed 5 bases and J 10 bases; nucleotides not matched to a gene: 10. CDR3 in DNA: TGCAGCGTTACTAGCGGCCCCTCTTTGGAGCAGTTCTTC. Protein product: CSVTSGPSLEQFF.

This clonotype came up a few times. The chain combines TRBV28 with TRBJ2-7; 7 bases are shared with TRBD2. The CDR3 is 15 amino acids. Germline CDR1 is MDHEN and CDR2 is SYDVKM. Trimming at V came to 3 bases and at J to 2 bases, leaving 7 bases not matched to a gene. The CDR3, as DNA: TGTGCCAGCAGTTTCTTTGGGGCGGGGGCCTACGAGCAGTACTTC. Its protein product is CASSFFGAGAYEQYF.

This chain uses TRBV5-1 with TRBJ1-1; possible D gene TRBD1, 5 bases. The CDR3 is made up of 15 amino acids. Germline V lookup: CDR1 SGHRS, CDR2 YFSETQ. With 4 bases removed from V and 5 bases from J, the gap between germline ends came to 18 bases. The chain's CDR3 is CASSTSSGRATEAFF. DNA of the CDR3: TGCGCCAGCAGCACCTCTTCCGGCAGGGCGACTGAAGCTTTCTTT.

This clonotype was recorded a few times. The V call is TRBV11-2, the J call TRBJ1-2, with 7 positions matching TRBD1. The junction had 3 bases not matched to a gene; V was cut back by 2 bases and J by 0 bases. The CDR3 is made up of 15 amino acids. CDR1 is SGHAT, CDR2 FQNNGV, per germline. The CDR3 reads CASSLFRGANYGYTF. The CDR3 coding sequence is TGTGCCAGCAGCTTATTCAGGGGGGCTAACTATGGCTACACCTTC.

Ten or more counts support this clonotype. The V and J genes are TRBV7-2 and TRBJ1-6, with a weak D call TRBD1 (5 bases). CDR3 length: 14 amino acids. Germline V gene data show CDR1 as SGHTA and CDR2 as FQGNSA. V was clipped by 4 bases and J by 6 bases, with 10 bases between them. The CDR3 DNA follows: TGTGCCAGCAGCTCGGCAGGGAGTAATTCACCCCTCCACTTT. It is translated as CASSSAGSNSPLHF.

In its sample, this clonotype was seen once. The final CDR3 position lacks the conserved phenylalanine or tryptophan, pointing to a likely read error. V is TRBV5-5 and J is TRBJ2-1; no firm D call. The V and J ends lost 2 bases and 13 bases respectively, with 10 bases between them. CDR1 is SGHKS, CDR2 YYEKEE, per germline (reference sequence). The CDR3 extends over 11 amino acids. The CDR3 DNA reads as TGTGCCAGCAGCTTCAATCGCGGACAGTTCTCC. It specifies CASSFNRGQFS.

The genes are TRBV20-1 and TRBJ2-1; 8 bases line up with TRBD1. J lost 6 bases, V lost 3 bases, and 10 bases had no gene match. CDR3 length: 15 residues. Germline V gene lookup returns CDR1 DFQATT and CDR2 SNEGSKA (reference sequence). The DNA of the CDR3 is TGCAGTGCTAGGAACCCTCAGGGGGCCGGCAATGAGCAGTTCTTC. Its protein is CSARNPQGAGNEQFF.

V gene TRBV7-9 combines with J gene TRBJ2-1; 15 nucleotides match TRBD2. Trimming took 5 bases from V and 0 from J; bases not matched to a gene: 5. This CDR3 has 18 amino acids. Germline V gene data show CDR1 as SEHNR and CDR2 as FQNEAQ (reference sequence). The DNA of the CDR3 is TGTGCCAGCAGCGGACTAGCGGGGGGGACCCCCTCCTACAATGAGCAGTTCTTC. It yields the protein CASSGLAGGTPSYNEQFF.

The rearrangement links TRBV11-2 to TRBJ2-5; D tentatively reads TRBD1 or TRBD2 (5 bases each). This CDR3 contains 13 residues. Trimming left V 5 bases short and J 5 bases short, with 12 bases between. Germline CDR1 SGHAT, CDR2 FQNNGV. CDR3 nucleotides: TGTGCCAGCAGCCCAGACTGGGGGGAGACCCAGTACTTC. Its translation: CASSPDWGETQYF.

The table lists this clonotype with many counts. The chain carries TRBV20-1 and TRBJ2-1; D possibly corresponds to TRBD2 (6 bases). From germline, CDR1 is DFQATT and CDR2 SNEGSKA (reference sequence). The V and J ends lost 6 bases and 4 bases respectively, with 16 bases between them. The CDR3 runs 14 residues. Here the CDR3 DNA reads TGCAGTGCCGCACCTGCGGGGACTTACAATGAGCAGTTCTTC. This sequence encodes CSAAPAGTYNEQFF.

This clonotype has a handful of counts. The chain has TRBV3-1 and TRBJ2-1; perhaps TRBD2 as D (5 bases). V dropped 4 bases and J dropped 0 bases, with 13 bases sitting between them. The CDR3 totals 16 residues. Germline-derived CDR1 and CDR2 are LGHDT and YNNKEL (reference sequence). CDR3 sequence (DNA): TGTGCCAGCAGCCGGGAGTTTAGGGCCTCCTACAATGAGCAGTTCTTC. This encodes CASSREFRASYNEQFF.

The chain is built from TRBV9 and TRBJ2-7, with 14 bases lining up with TRBD2. Trimming at V came to 6 bases and at J to 5 bases, leaving 7 bases not matched to a gene. The CDR3 has 15 amino acids. Germline V gene lookup returns CDR1 SGDLS and CDR2 YYNGEE. The CDR3, as DNA: TGTGCCAGCACCCCGACTAGCGGGAGGGTCCACGAGCAGTACTTC. Translated: CASTPTSGRVHEQYF.

This clonotype was counted ten times or more. The rearrangement links TRBV6-2 or TRBV6-3 to TRBJ2-1, with D perhaps matching TRBD2 (7 bases). The CDR3 length is 14 residues. Germline CDR1 reads MNHEY; CDR2 reads SVGEGT. V was clipped by 6 bases and J by 4 bases, with 13 bases between them. As DNA, the CDR3 is TGTGCCAGCAGCCAAGGGGGGGCATACAATGAGCAGTTCTTC. It codes for CASSQGGAYNEQFF.

The chain combines TRBV19 with TRBJ2-7; D perhaps matches TRBD2 (5 bases). V was clipped by 4 bases and J by 3 bases, with 10 bases between them. CDR1 and CDR2 (germline): LNHDA, SQIVND (reference sequence). CDR3 size: 13 residues. The CDR3 DNA follows: TGTGCCAGTAGTAGGCGGGCAGTCTACGAGCAGTACTTC. Residues: CASSRRAVYEQYF.

This clonotype was picked up a small number of times. V gene TRBV2 combines with J gene TRBJ1-1; D gene ambiguous. The germline CDR1 and CDR2 sequences are SNHLY and FYNNEI. The CDR3 has 13 residues. V was shortened by 7 bases and J by 3 bases, with 12 bases between the two germline ends. CDR3 in amino acids: CASMSARDTEAFF. Here the CDR3 DNA reads TGTGCCAGCATGTCAGCTCGGGACACTGAAGCTTTCTTT.

Only a few counts were recorded for this clonotype. V and J are TRBV7-2 and TRBJ2-1; D may be TRBD1 or TRBD2 (6 bases each). Trimming took 1 base from V and 3 from J, leaving 10 bases between them. The length of the CDR3 is 15 residues. The germline gives CDR1 SGHTA, CDR2 FQGNSA. The CDR3 nucleotides read TGTGCCAGCAGCTTAGACCGGGGGCGCTACAATGAGCAGTTCTTC. This codes for CASSLDRGRYNEQFF.

The rearrangement joins TRBV4-2 to TRBJ1-2; D uncertain. Trimming took 0 bases from V and 4 from J, leaving 9 bases between them. Germline CDR1 is LGHNA and CDR2 is YNFKEQ. There are 14 residues in the CDR3. The CDR3: CASSQDPVGYGYTF. The CDR3 DNA reads TGTGCCAGCAGCCAAGATCCAGTGGGCTATGGCTACACCTTC.

The chain couples TRBV4-1 to TRBJ1-4, with a tentative D call TRBD1 (5 bases). The CDR3 loop spans 15 amino acids. V was shortened by 3 bases and J by 0 bases, with 8 bases between the two germline ends. Germline CDR1 MGHRA, CDR2 YSYEKL. The CDR3 bases are TGCGCCAGCAGCCAGTCGACAGCAACTAATGAAAAACTGTTTTTT. This sequence encodes CASSQSTATNEKLFF.

This clonotype was seen a handful of times. The J gene is TRBJ2-1, the V gene TRBV20-1; 9 bases map to TRBD1. Germline V gene sequence: CDR1 DFQATT, CDR2 SNEGSKA (reference sequence). Unmatched junction bases numbered 8, after V lost 1 base and J lost 10 bases. The CDR3 has 14 residues. The CDR3 DNA sequence: TGCAGTGCTAGAGGTGACAGGGGGGCACGAGAGCAGTTCTTC. As protein: CSARGDRGAREQFF.

The V call is TRBV11-2, the J call TRBJ1-4; D is possibly TRBD1 (6 bases). There are 15 residues in the CDR3. The germline V gene encodes CDR1 SGHAT and CDR2 FQNNGV. V was pared by 5 bases and J by 7 bases, with 17 bases between. The CDR3 region is CASSQDRGRLEKLFF. Written as DNA, the CDR3 is TGTGCCAGCAGCCAGGACCGGGGGCGGCTTGAAAAACTGTTTTTT.

The genes are TRBV7-2 and TRBJ2-1, with D maybe TRBD2 (7 bases). This CDR3 is 16 amino acids long. Germline V CDR1 and CDR2: SGHTA, FQGNSA. Trimming cost V 1 base and J 13 bases, with 23 bases left between them. CDR3 DNA: TGTGCCAGCAGCTTAGGAGGCAGGGGCGGGGGAGAGACCCAGTTCTTC. Encoded protein: CASSLGGRGGGETQFF.

This sequence joins TRBV28 and TRBJ1-6, with a tentative D call TRBD1 (5 bases). V shed 6 bases and J shed 0 bases, with 12 bases lying between them. The CDR3 covers 16 residues. Germline values: CDR1 MDHEN, CDR2 SYDVKM. CDR3 region: CASSRRGASYNSPLHF. CDR3 sequence (DNA): TGTGCCAGCAGCCGCAGAGGGGCCTCCTATAATTCACCCCTCCACTTT.

The V and J genes are TRBV28 and TRBJ2-3; D gene ambiguous. The V end lost 4 bases, the J end lost 3 bases, and 14 bases lay between the germline ends. Germline values: CDR1 MDHEN, CDR2 SYDVKM. This CDR3 has 15 amino acids. CDR3 region: CASSSTVRRTDTQYF. CDR3 coding DNA: TGTGCCAGCAGTTCCACAGTGAGGAGAACAGATACGCAGTATTTT. Full variable domain (outside the CDR3, taken from reference TRBV28 and TRBJ2-3): DVKVTQSSRYLVKRTGEKVFLECVQDMDHENMFWYRQDPGLGLRLIYFSYDVKMKEKGDIPEGYSVSREKKERFSLILESASTNQTSMYLCASSSTVRRTDTQYFGPGTRLTVL.

The table lists this clonotype with a few counts. The rearrangement joins TRBV20-1 to TRBJ2-5; 10 bases agree with TRBD2. With the DNA end fitting TRBJ2-7 better, the J assignment may be wrong. The length of the CDR3 is 14 residues. CDR1 is DFQATT and CDR2 is SNEGSKA in the germline V gene (reference sequence). The CDR3 coding sequence is TGCAGTGCCTCTCCGCCCAGCGGGGGGGACGAGCAGTACTTC. This gives the protein CSASPPSGGDEQYF.